This entry lists 5 T cell receptor beta chains sequenced from one sample in a study of cytomegalovirus exposure and HLA in healthy donors (dated by TCRdb to 2017 to 2019). The protocol used for the library was the immunoSEQ multiplex PCR assay. For the multiplex PCR, a mixture combining 60 forward primers for TCR Vbeta segments and 13 reverse primers for TCR Jbeta segments was used. Drawn from immuneACCESS, this table holds only the in-frame rearrangements with V and J called that TCRdb kept. Clones are partly lost; checked studies trace under half to an unresolved V gene and leave the rest unexplained. The sample table shows about 130,000 clones, and about 80% are seen once. Over 3% of the sample belongs to the ten largest clones. The sequencing input was PBMCs. These receptors were obtained from a woman between 35 and 50 years old in good health and CMV-seropositive.

V and J are TRBV7-9 and TRBJ2-5, with D possibly matching TRBD2 (5 bases). The last part of the DNA fits TRBJ2-7 better; the J call may be wrong. Germline V gives CDR1 SEHNR, CDR2 FQNEAQ (reference sequence). This CDR3 is built from 14 residues. CDR3: CASSFRTSLREQYF. CDR3 nucleotide sequence: TGTGCCAGCAGCTTCCGGACTTCCTTGCGCGAGCAGTACTTC.

This chain connects TRBV21-1 to TRBJ2-5; the DNA was not used to check the table's D call, TRBD2. TRBV21-1 is an annotated pseudogene. The CDR3 runs to 17 residues. The CDR3 DNA is TGTGCCAGCAGCAAAGCGGCCCGCGGACTACTTCAAGAGACCCAGTACTTC. Its protein product is CASSKAARGLLQETQYF.

This chain links TRBV6-6 with TRBJ2-1, with 10 bases that match TRBD1. V gave up 8 bases and J gave up 4 bases; unmatched junction bases: 2. The CDR3 is 13 amino acids. Germline CDR1 is MNHNY and CDR2 is SVGAGI (reference sequence). CDR3 sequence: CASGQGGYNEQFF. The DNA of the CDR3 is TGTGCCAGCGGACAGGGGGGGTACAATGAGCAGTTCTTC.

The chain employs TRBV6-5 and TRBJ2-3; TRBD2 aligns across 7 bases. CDR1 is MNHEY and CDR2 is SVGAGI in the germline V gene. The trim removed 2 bases at V and 1 base at J, leaving 3 bases unmatched. The CDR3 consists of 15 residues. The DNA of the CDR3 is TGTGCCAGCAGTTACGGGGGACTACGCACAGATACGCAGTATTTT. Translation: CASSYGGLRTDTQYF.

J is TRBJ2-3 and V is TRBV9, with 8 nucleotides matching TRBD2. The germline V gene encodes CDR1 SGDLS and CDR2 YYNGEE. J was trimmed by 2 bases and V by 3 bases; bases with no gene match: 5. CDR3 length equals 15 residues. CDR3 sequence reads: CASSAYSGVTDTQYF. The DNA of the CDR3 is TGTGCCAGCAGCGCATATAGCGGGGTCACAGATACGCAGTATTTT.